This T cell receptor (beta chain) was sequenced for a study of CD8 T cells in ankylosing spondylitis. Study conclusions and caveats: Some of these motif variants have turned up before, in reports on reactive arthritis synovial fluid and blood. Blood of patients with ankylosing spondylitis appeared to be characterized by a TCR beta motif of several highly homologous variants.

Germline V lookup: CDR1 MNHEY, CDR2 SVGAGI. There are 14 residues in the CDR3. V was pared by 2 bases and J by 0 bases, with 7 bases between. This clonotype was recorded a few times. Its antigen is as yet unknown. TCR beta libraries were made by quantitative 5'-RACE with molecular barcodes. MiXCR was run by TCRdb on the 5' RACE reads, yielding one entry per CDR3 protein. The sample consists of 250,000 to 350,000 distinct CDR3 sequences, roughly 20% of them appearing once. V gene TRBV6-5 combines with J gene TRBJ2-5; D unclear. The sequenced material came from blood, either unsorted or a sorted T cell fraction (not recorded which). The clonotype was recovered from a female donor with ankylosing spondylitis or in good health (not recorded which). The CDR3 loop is CASSYGWNQETQYF. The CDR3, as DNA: TGTGCCAGCAGTTACGGGTGGAACCAAGAGACCCAGTACTTC.